This TCR beta chain appears in the sequencing data of a study of blood T cell repertoires in COVID-19. Study overall: Researchers got acute and convalescent COVID-19 samples from the United States, Italy and Spain. PBMCs, B-cell-depleted T cells, or T cells were the source of the cDNA or gDNA that made up the material.

This CDR3 is built from 13 residues. V gave up 8 bases and J gave up 0 bases; unmatched junction bases: 1. As originally analysed: Researchers report that nucleated cell counts were estimated from reference gene primer amplification. Repertoires were generated with immunoSEQ multiplex PCR, while TCRdb's copy carries only in-frame clones and drops some. From that table come the V and J calls and clone size; the DNA was used to work out D and trimming. The sample contains 200,000 to 250,000 clones, 65% to 85% of which appear only once. V is TRBV12-3 or TRBV12-4 and J is TRBJ1-3; 7 bases match TRBD1. The material sequenced was peripheral blood. The sequence came from a woman in her 40s with active or convalescent COVID-19. The CDR3 DNA is TGTGCCAGCCGACAGGGCTCTGGAAACACCATATATTTT. Its protein product is CASRQGSGNTIYF.